This T cell receptor beta chain was sequenced during a study of control samples from healthy donors and cancer patients. Here immunoSEQ multiplex PCR was the method, and the copy in TCRdb shows in-frame clones only, minus some. The table shows some 100,000 clones, with 92% occurring only once. CDR1 is SEHNR and CDR2 is FQNEAQ in the germline V gene (reference sequence). The trim removed 6 bases at V and 6 bases at J, leaving 5 bases unmatched. This CDR3 comprises 13 residues. This clonotype originated in a human donor in good health. The donor label of this sample is uncertain. V usage is TRBV7-9 and J usage is TRBJ1-1; 9 bases match TRBD1. The sample taken for sequencing was blood. In DNA, the CDR3 is TGTGCCAGCAGAGGACAGGGGAGGGCTGAAGCTTTCTTT. This sequence encodes CASRGQGRAEAFF.